This passage covers 31 T cell receptor beta chains from one sample sequenced in a study of blood T cell repertoires in COVID-19. Only in-frame clones appear in the TCRdb table, and some are missing; sequencing was by immunoSEQ multiplex PCR. The sample lists 250,000 or so clones; about 90% were seen once. Source material: peripheral blood. These receptor sequences come from a man between 60 and 70 years old with acute or convalescent COVID-19.

The chain employs TRBV7-2 and TRBJ2-1; TRBD2 matches at 10 bases. CDR1 is SGHTA, CDR2 FQGNSA, per germline. The CDR3 extends over 16 amino acids. J was trimmed by 2 bases and V by 2 bases; bases with no gene match: 3. CDR3 in DNA: TGTGCCAGCAGCTTAACTAGCGGGGCACCCTACAATGAGCAGTTCTTC. Its protein product is CASSLTSGAPYNEQFF.

The chain couples TRBV28 to TRBJ2-7; weak D call: TRBD2 (6 bases). Germline V CDR1 and CDR2: MDHEN, SYDVKM. The CDR3 is made up of 15 amino acids. Trimming pared 8 bases from V and 0 bases from J, leaving 17 bases between. The CDR3 sequence is CASQFSGGSSYEQYF. The CDR3 DNA is TGTGCCAGCCAGTTTAGCGGAGGGAGCTCCTACGAGCAGTACTTC. Full variable domain (missing parts from reference TRBV28 and TRBJ2-7): DVKVTQSSRYLVKRTGEKVFLECVQDMDHENMFWYRQDPGLGLRLIYFSYDVKMKEKGDIPEGYSVSREKKERFSLILESASTNQTSMYLCASQFSGGSSYEQYFGPGTRLTVT.

For the CDR3, the DNA is TGTGCCAGCAGTCTCGGGACTAGCGGGTACAATGAGCAGTTCTTC. It specifies CASSLGTSGYNEQFF. The V call is TRBV7-2, the J call TRBJ2-1; 12 bases map to TRBD2. CDR1 and CDR2 from the germline V gene are SGHTA and FQGNSA. Trimming at V came to 6 bases and at J to 4 bases, leaving 4 bases not matched to a gene. The CDR3 length is 15 residues.

This clone has a handful of counts. The chain links TRBV18 to TRBJ2-5, with TRBD2 as a possible D gene (6 bases). This CDR3 spans 16 amino acids. Germline lookup yields CDR1 KGHSH and CDR2 LQKENI. V lost 4 bases and J 4 bases, leaving 19 bases between the germline ends. CDR3 in amino acids: CASSLGWGVGVETQYF. CDR3 bases: TGTGCCAGCTCACTAGGCTGGGGGGTAGGGGTAGAGACCCAGTACTTC.

The chain employs TRBV19 and TRBJ2-1, with D perhaps matching TRBD2 (5 bases). This CDR3 spans 16 amino acids. Germline CDR1 is LNHDA and CDR2 is SQIVND (reference sequence). The V end was cut by 1 base, the J end by 0 bases, with 10 bases between. CDR3 loop: CASSIVGGPSYNEQFF. In nucleotides, the CDR3 is TGTGCCAGTAGTATAGTCGGCGGGCCCTCCTACAATGAGCAGTTCTTC.

The V and J genes are TRBV6-5 and TRBJ1-1; 8 nucleotides align to TRBD1. After removal of 0 bases from V and 1 base from J, the junction contained 4 bases not matched to a gene. Germline V CDR1 and CDR2: MNHEY, SVGAGI. The CDR3 totals 16 residues. As DNA, the CDR3 is TGTGCCAGCAGTTACTCCTCCGGGACAGGGAACACTGAAGCTTTCTTT. Protein: CASSYSSGTGNTEAFF.

The J gene is TRBJ2-1, the V gene TRBV30; 10 bases map to TRBD2. V lost 5 bases to trimming and J lost 2 bases; unmatched junction nucleotides: 0. The CDR3 is 13 amino acids. CDR1 is GTSNPN, CDR2 SVGIG, per germline (reference sequence). CDR3 sequence (DNA): TGTGCCTGGGGACTAGCGGCCTACAATGAGCAGTTCTTC. Its translation: CAWGLAAYNEQFF.

This sequence joins TRBV5-5 and TRBJ1-4, with D perhaps matching TRBD1 (5 bases). From germline, CDR1 is SGHKS and CDR2 YYEKEE (reference sequence). The CDR3 extends over 14 amino acids. Trimming stripped 4 bases from V and 4 bases from J, with 11 bases between. CDR3 sequence reads: CASSRAGGNEKLFF. Written as DNA, the CDR3 is TGTGCCAGCAGCCGGGCCGGGGGTAATGAAAAACTGTTTTTT.

The chain combines TRBV7-3 with TRBJ2-6; TRBD2 agrees at 12 bases. Germline V gives CDR1 SGHTA, CDR2 FQGTGA. The V and J ends lost 5 bases and 9 bases, in that order; junction bases with no gene match: 14. The CDR3 is 18 amino acids. This chain's CDR3 is CASSPPRLAGDLDNVLTF. The CDR3 coding sequence is TGTGCCAGCAGCCCTCCGAGACTAGCGGGAGATTTAGACAACGTCCTGACTTTC. The full variable domain, completed using reference TRBV7-3 and TRBJ2-6, is GAGVSQTPSNKVTEKGKYVELRCDPISGHTALYWYRQSLGQGPEFLIYFQGTGAADDSGLPNDRFFAVRPEGSVSTLKIQRTERGDSAVYLCASSPPRLAGDLDNVLTFGAGSRLTVL.

The chain links TRBV5-6 to TRBJ2-5; a possible D gene is TRBD2 (6 bases). This CDR3 region has 18 residues. Trimming left V 0 bases short and J 2 bases short, with 20 bases between. From germline, CDR1 is SGHDT and CDR2 YYEEEE. The DNA of the CDR3 is TGTGCCAGCAGCTTGGCCCCGGTGGTTAGCGGCCCACAAGAGACCCAGTACTTC. Encoded protein: CASSLAPVVSGPQETQYF.

The rearrangement joins TRBV4-3 to TRBJ2-3, with D tentatively TRBD2 (5 bases). V lost 0 bases, J lost 6 bases, and 10 bases lay in between. Germline CDR1 and CDR2: LGHNA and YSLEER. The CDR3 has 14 amino acids. Here the CDR3 DNA reads TGCGCCAGCAGCCAAGATGGCGGGTGGGATACGCAGTATTTT. Translated, it gives CASSQDGGWDTQYF.

This sequence joins TRBV5-1 and TRBJ2-7; 9 bases map to TRBD2. The CDR3 length is 16 residues. The V and J ends lost 4 bases and 6 bases, in that order; junction bases with no gene match: 14. CDR1 is SGHRS, CDR2 YFSETQ, per germline. CDR3 bases: TGCGCCAGCAGCCCCGTCCCCCGCGGGAGGGCCGCCGAGCAGTACTTC. It is translated as CASSPVPRGRAAEQYF.

The J gene is TRBJ1-5, the V gene TRBV24-1; 9 bases agree with TRBD1. V lost 4 bases and J lost 6; bases outside the gene matches: 9. Germline CDR1 reads KGHDR; CDR2 reads SFDVKD. The length of the CDR3 is 16 residues. The CDR3 DNA reads TGTGCCACCAGTGAAAATGACGGGACAGGGAGTCAGCCCCAGCATTTT. Its translation: CATSENDGTGSQPQHF.

V gene TRBV6-2 or TRBV6-3 combines with J gene TRBJ2-7; tentatively, D is TRBD2 (5 bases). Trimming cost V 2 bases and J 2 bases, with 16 bases left between them. Germline-derived CDR1 and CDR2 are MNHEY and SVGEGT. The CDR3 has 16 amino acids. The CDR3 loop reads CASSYGAYGIPYEQYF. The CDR3 DNA sequence: TGTGCCAGCAGTTACGGAGCGTACGGGATTCCCTACGAGCAGTACTTC.

This clone was seen a handful of times. J is TRBJ2-3 and V is TRBV2; 10 positions match TRBD2. The CDR3 covers 16 residues. With 3 bases clipped from V and 4 bases from J, the junction kept 7 bases outside the gene matches. Germline loops: CDR1 SNHLY, CDR2 FYNNEI. CDR3 region: CASSDISGRLADTQYF. The CDR3 nucleotides read TGTGCCAGCAGTGATATTAGCGGGAGGCTCGCAGATACGCAGTATTTT.

In the case of this clone: This specimen includes other DNA sequences encoding the same CDR3. V is TRBV5-1 and J is TRBJ1-5, with D unresolved. Germline V gene sequence: CDR1 SGHRS, CDR2 YFSETQ. The CDR3 has 14 amino acids. Trimming pared 0 bases from V and 3 bases from J, leaving 7 bases between. The CDR3 loop is CASSLGGNNQPQHF. The DNA of the CDR3 is TGCGCCAGCAGCTTGGGAGGAAACAATCAGCCCCAGCATTTT. The complete variable domain, with remaining parts taken from reference TRBV5-1 and TRBJ1-5, reads KAGVTQTPRYLIKTRGQQVTLSCSPISGHRSVSWYQQTPGQGLQFLFEYFSETQRNKGNFPGRFSGRQFSNSRSEMNVSTLELGDSALYLCASSLGGNNQPQHFGDGTRLSIL.

This clone has only one observation. The genes are TRBV7-2 and TRBJ2-1, with TRBD2 as a possible D gene (5 bases). The CDR3 loop spans 14 amino acids. Germline-derived CDR1 and CDR2 are SGHTA and FQGNSA. The germline V and J ends were trimmed by 4 bases and 4 bases, with 11 bases remaining between them. The CDR3 is CASSSEEQYNEQFF. In DNA form, the CDR3 reads TGTGCCAGCAGCTCGGAGGAACAGTACAATGAGCAGTTCTTC.

The chain combines TRBV19 with TRBJ1-5, with 9 nucleotides matching TRBD1. Germline V lookup: CDR1 LNHDA, CDR2 SQIVND (reference sequence). V lost 1 base and J lost 9; bases outside the gene matches: 13. The length of the CDR3 is 17 residues. CDR3 bases: TGTGCCAGTAGTATAGTTGCAACAGGGGGCCGACATAGGCCCCAGCATTTT. Amino acids: CASSIVATGGRHRPQHF.

In the case of this clone: The junction departs from germline at one end; a sequencing error may be responsible. The CDR3 loop is CASSPRGSRSYEQFF. For the CDR3, the DNA is TGTGCTAGCAGCCCCCGGGGGAGTCGGTCATATGAGCAGTTCTTC. The chain has TRBV7-7 and TRBJ2-1; tentatively, D is TRBD2 (6 bases). The germline gives CDR1 SSHAT, CDR2 FNYEAQ (reference sequence). The CDR3 is 15 amino acids.

The chain has TRBV12-3 or TRBV12-4 and TRBJ1-6; possibly TRBD1 for D (5 bases). The V end lost 5 bases, the J end lost 7 bases, and 9 bases lay between the germline ends. The CDR3 totals 13 residues. Here the CDR3 DNA reads TGTGCCAGCAGTCTGGCAGGGAATTCACCCCTCCACTTT. It yields the protein CASSLAGNSPLHF.

This chain uses TRBV7-6 with TRBJ1-5; D possibly corresponds to TRBD1 (6 bases). Germline-derived CDR1 and CDR2 are SGHVS and FNYEAQ. The CDR3 spans 13 residues. V lost 4 bases and J 5 bases, leaving 9 bases between the germline ends. CDR3 DNA: TGTGCCAGCAGCTACAGGGTTGATCAGCCCCAGCATTTT. It is translated as CASSYRVDQPQHF.

This chain links TRBV30 with TRBJ2-2; TRBD2 aligns across 9 bases. This CDR3 has 19 amino acids. Germline V gene sequence: CDR1 GTSNPN, CDR2 SVGIG (reference sequence). V shed 5 bases and J 1 base; nucleotides not matched to a gene: 17. The CDR3 spells CAWALGGLAGFGNTGELFF. CDR3 sequence (DNA): TGTGCCTGGGCGCTAGGAGGGCTAGCGGGATTCGGGAACACCGGGGAGCTGTTTTTT.

The chain is built from TRBV20-1 and TRBJ2-4, with D possibly being TRBD2 (6 bases). The length of the CDR3 is 13 residues. Germline values: CDR1 DFQATT, CDR2 SNEGSKA (reference sequence). V was trimmed by 3 bases and J by 5 bases, leaving 11 bases between them. The CDR3 sequence: CSASPGRENIQYF. As DNA, the CDR3 is TGCAGTGCTAGTCCCGGGAGAGAAAACATTCAGTACTTC.

The chain is built from TRBV18 and TRBJ1-1; D uncertain. With 3 bases removed from V and 4 bases from J, the gap between germline ends came to 12 bases. The V gene's germline CDR1 is KGHSH and CDR2 LQKENI. The CDR3 runs to 14 residues. The CDR3 region is CASSPSGSVTEAFF. For the CDR3, the DNA is TGTGCCAGCTCACCGTCGGGTTCGGTCACTGAAGCTTTCTTT.

The chain carries TRBV7-9 and TRBJ1-3; D unclear. CDR1 is SEHNR, CDR2 FQNEAQ, per germline (reference sequence). The CDR3 has 14 residues. Deletions cut 2 bases from V and 2 bases from J, with 7 bases between. The CDR3 DNA is TGTGCCAGCAGCTTAATCCCAGCTGGAAACACCATATATTTT. This sequence encodes CASSLIPAGNTIYF.

The chain has TRBV12-3 or TRBV12-4 and TRBJ2-7; tentative D call: TRBD1 (6 bases). The CDR3 is made up of 13 amino acids. Trimming took 6 bases from V and 7 from J, leaving 16 bases between them. CDR3 loop: CASSPGQLGEQYF. The CDR3 DNA sequence: TGTGCCAGCAGCCCCGGACAGCTAGGAGAGCAGTACTTC.

This sequence joins TRBV12-3 or TRBV12-4 and TRBJ1-1; perhaps TRBD1 as D (5 bases). The CDR3 extends over 11 amino acids. V gave up 6 bases and J gave up 8 bases, with 10 bases separating them. The CDR3 loop reads CASSQYREAFF. DNA of the CDR3: TGTGCCAGCAGCCAGTACAGGGAAGCTTTCTTT.

The chain combines TRBV11-3 with TRBJ2-1; weak D call: TRBD1 (5 bases). Germline V lookup: CDR1 SGHNT, CDR2 YENEEA. Deletions cut 3 bases from V and 7 bases from J, with 16 bases between. The CDR3 length is 15 residues. Written as DNA, the CDR3 is TGTGCCAGCAGCTTCACAGGCGTTTTTGGGAATGAGCAGTTCTTC. This translates into CASSFTGVFGNEQFF.

This clone appeared a single time. The J gene is TRBJ2-1, the V gene TRBV30, with 7 bases matching TRBD2. V was clipped by 3 bases and J by 7 bases; unmatched bases: 15. Germline CDR1 GTSNPN, CDR2 SVGIG (reference sequence). CDR3 length: 16 amino acids. The CDR3 DNA sequence: TGTGCCTGGAGGGGCGGGACGGTGGCGGGAGAGAATGAGCAGTTCTTC. It specifies CAWRGGTVAGENEQFF.

The rearrangement links TRBV27 to TRBJ1-2, with unresolved D. This CDR3 contains 13 residues. Deletions cut 3 bases from V and 6 bases from J, with 11 bases between. Germline loops: CDR1 MNHEY, CDR2 SMNVEV (reference sequence). CDR3 sequence (DNA): TGTGCCAGCAGTTTCGGAGGGAGGAATGGCTACACCTTC. This translates into CASSFGGRNGYTF.

This clone was counted a single time. The chain uses TRBV19 and TRBJ2-3; possible D gene TRBD2, 6 bases. V was trimmed by 5 bases and J by 3 bases, leaving 15 bases between them. Germline V lookup: CDR1 LNHDA, CDR2 SQIVND (reference sequence). The CDR3 sequence is 15 residues long. CDR3 sequence (DNA): TGTGCCAGTAGTTTAACGGAGGGGAGGACAGATACGCAGTATTTT. Residues: CASSLTEGRTDTQYF. The full variable domain, in which reference TRBV19 and TRBJ2-3 provide the parts outside the CDR3, is DGGITQSPKYLFRKEGQNVTLSCEQNLNHDAMYWYRQDPGQGLRLIYYSQIVNDFQKGDIAEGYSVSREKKESFPLTVTSAQKNPTAFYLCASSLTEGRTDTQYFGPGTRLTVL.